Listed below are T cell receptor beta chains from one sample, sequenced in a study of T cell clonotyping in hematopoietic cell transplantation. The method was immunoSEQ multiplex PCR; TCRdb's version includes in-frame clones alone and lacks a portion of them. The sample holds about 4,000 clones, around 80% seen once. The sample was peripheral blood mononuclear cells, taken at the time of graft-versus-host disease after allogeneic stem cell transplant. The receptors were sampled from a female patient aged 50 to 60 who had an allogeneic stem cell transplant from an unrelated donor, so the T cells may come from the graft donor. Some clones in this sample may be carry-over from other donors' samples. Both conserved end residues are part of each CDR3. D genes are given only for firm matches. Only some rows state a clone size, as once, few, many or a class for expanded clones.

j_gene | d_gene | abundance | v_gene | CDR3aa | CDR3nt
TRBJ1-3 | NA | NA | TRBV28 | CASSPDPGAFGNTIYF | TGTGCCAGCAGTCCCGACCCGGGTGCGTTCGGAAACACCATATATTTT
TRBJ2-1 | TRBD2 | NA | TRBV30 | CAWSGGGYNEQFF | TGTGCCTGGTCGGGGGGGGGCTACAATGAGCAGTTCTTC
TRBJ2-7 | NA | NA | TRBV9 | CASSPHPGTHSYEQYF | TGTGCCAGCAGCCCCCATCCCGGGACACACTCCTACGAGCAGTACTTC
TRBJ2-7 | TRBD1 | NA | TRBV5-1 | CASSWGTGWREQYF | TGCGCCAGCAGCTGGGGGACAGGGTGGAGAGAGCAGTACTTC
TRBJ1-5 | NA | NA | TRBV2 | CASSDGMGNQPQHF | TGTGCCAGCAGTGATGGGATGGGCAATCAGCCCCAGCATTTT
TRBJ2-5 | NA | few | TRBV4-1 | CASSQGVSGDQETQYF | TGCGCCAGCAGCCAAGGAGTTTCGGGAGATCAAGAGACCCAGTACTTC
TRBJ2-7 | NA | NA | TRBV18 | CASSPQPQGGEQYF | TGTGCCAGCTCACCCCAGCCTCAGGGGGGCGAGCAGTACTTC
TRBJ2-2 | NA | NA | TRBV28 | CATQPRTGTGELFF | TGTGCCACCCAGCCGAGGACCGGTACCGGGGAGCTGTTTTTT
TRBJ2-5 | TRBD1 | NA | TRBV29-1 | CSVGTELGETQYF | TGCAGCGTGGGGACAGAGCTCGGGGAGACCCAGTACTTC
TRBJ2-7 | NA | few | TRBV25-1 | CASSDTGSYSYEQYF | TGTGCCAGCAGTGACACAGGGTCCTACTCCTACGAGCAGTACTTC
TRBJ2-2 | TRBD2 | NA | TRBV15 | CATSRGRTSSGTGELFF | TGTGCCACCAGCAGAGGCCGGACTAGCTCGGGCACCGGGGAGCTGTTTTTT
TRBJ1-5 | NA | medium-sized | TRBV10-2 | CASSEPPGNSNQPQHF | TGCGCCAGCAGTGAGCCGCCAGGTAATAGCAATCAGCCCCAGCATTTT
TRBJ1-5 | NA | NA | TRBV6-6 | CASSSTAGHQPQHF | TGTGCCAGCAGTTCGACTGCCGGGCATCAGCCCCAGCATTTT
TRBJ1-6 | NA | NA | TRBV6-6 | CASSYGQGNSPLHF | TGTGCCAGCAGTTACGGTCAGGGGAATTCACCCCTCCACTTT
TRBJ2-1 | NA | NA | TRBV19 | CASSWRGGPDEQFF | TGTGCCAGTAGTTGGAGGGGGGGCCCGGATGAGCAGTTCTTC
TRBJ2-7 | TRBD2 | few | TRBV14 | CASSQSPGGFEYF | TGTGCCAGCAGCCAATCTCCGGGGGGATTCGAGTACTTC
TRBJ2-3 | NA | NA | TRBV6-5 | CASSQGTHTQYF | TGTGCCAGCAGCCAAGGGACACATACGCAGTATTTT
TRBJ1-2 | NA | NA | TRBV20-1 | CSAEGGHGYTF | TGCAGTGCTGAAGGGGGGCATGGCTACACCTTC
TRBJ2-1 | TRBD2 | NA | TRBV9 | CASSREASGGQEQFF | TGTGCCAGCAGCCGGGAGGCTAGCGGGGGGCAGGAGCAGTTCTTC
TRBJ2-7 | TRBD2 | NA | TRBV4-1 | CASSQWTSGEGSSYEQYF | TGCGCCAGCAGCCAATGGACTAGCGGGGAGGGTAGCTCCTACGAGCAGTACTTC
TRBJ1-6 | NA | NA | TRBV11-3 | CASSSQAVRDSFYNSPLHF | TGTGCCAGCAGCTCCCAAGCAGTTCGAGACTCCTTCTATAATTCACCCCTCCACTTT
TRBJ1-5 | TRBD1 | NA | TRBV19 | CASSTTGGNQPQHF | TGTGCCAGTAGTACGACAGGGGGCAATCAGCCCCAGCATTTT
TRBJ1-1 | TRBD1 | NA | TRBV30 | CACSVGGWKDTEAFF | TGTGCCTGTTCAGTAGGGGGCTGGAAGGACACTGAAGCTTTCTTT
TRBJ2-7 | NA | large | TRBV6-5 | CASSAGIYEQYF | TGTGCCAGCAGTGCTGGGATCTACGAGCAGTACTTC
TRBJ2-7 | NA | NA | TRBV5-1 | CASSLGIYEQYF | TGCGCCAGCAGCTTGGGAATCTACGAGCAGTACTTC
TRBJ1-1 | NA | NA | TRBV5-4 | CASSPWTEHTEAFF | TGTGCCAGCAGCCCCTGGACTGAGCACACTGAAGCTTTCTTT
TRBJ2-2 | NA | large | TRBV11-3 | CASSPRGYTGELFF | TGTGCCAGCAGCCCTCGGGGGTACACCGGGGAGCTGTTTTTT
TRBJ1-1 | NA | NA | TRBV5-1 | CASSSGGGFNTEAFF | TGCGCCAGCAGCTCCGGAGGAGGGTTCAACACTGAAGCTTTCTTT
TRBJ2-2 | NA | NA | TRBV29-1 | CSVEGGTGELFF | TGCAGCGTTGAGGGGGGCACAGGGGAGCTGTTTTTT
TRBJ1-2 | NA | few | TRBV6-1 | CASSESGWAVGGYTF | TGTGCCAGCAGTGAATCTGGGTGGGCAGTGGGCGGCTACACCTTC
TRBJ1-6 | NA | few | TRBV5-1 | CASSTGLVGGPLHF | TGCGCCAGCAGCACAGGGCTTGTAGGGGGACCCCTCCACTTT